This T cell receptor (beta chain) was recorded in a study of neoadjuvant anti-PD-1 for oral cavity cancer. The CDR3 spans 13 residues. Per germline, CDR1 MNHEY and CDR2 SVGAGI. Unmatched junction bases numbered 9, after V lost 6 bases and J lost 8 bases. Note on this clone: Its specificity is not known.

Six replicates per PBMC sample, mostly from around 500 ng of genomic DNA. Some clones are missing from TCRdb's copy, which holds only in-frame ones; the method was immunoSEQ multiplex PCR. The sample lists around 16,000 clones, approximately 67% occurring once. Findings and caveats of the study: Higher pretreatment Treg/Th17 ratios tracked higher pretreatment blood clonality. TCR analyses covered only a few patients per response group.

This receptor was taken from a person aged 40 to 85 with oral cavity squamous cell carcinoma. Here the sequenced sample was PBMCs, taken before nivolumab (anti-PD-1) treatment. J is TRBJ1-2 and V is TRBV6-5, with 7 positions matching TRBD1. For the CDR3, the DNA is TGTGCCAGCAGGAATCCGACAGGGAAAGGCTACACCTTC. Encoded protein: CASRNPTGKGYTF.